This T cell receptor beta chain was found in a study of shared clonotypes between healthy human individuals (dated by TCRdb to 2019 to 2021). As for the study more broadly: The cohort comprised a couple of women and a few men aged 18 to 49 years. For each donor, CD4 naive and CD4 memory were each run on three plates, CD8 naive on two plates, and CD8 memory on one plate. Blood TCR repertoires of roughly five healthy adults were deeply sequenced to estimate repertoire size and the extent of clonotype sharing between individuals. To increase sequencing depth and limit assay-specific biases, TCR repertoire library preparation and sequencing were carried out by different laboratories using diverse techniques. Per donor, leukapheresis produced somewhere between about 0.9 and 9.5 billion PBMCs.

For the CD8 naive samples, CD45RO-negative cells were positively selected for CCR7, yielding a CD45RA+CCR7+ population from which TemRA cells were excluded. The donors were healthy, HIV-negative adults with no recently reported acute infections or vaccinations. Only Caucasian adults living in Nashville, Tennessee, USA were represented among the donors. Blood was collected by leukapheresis, and PBMCs were isolated by Ficoll-Histopaque density gradient centrifugation and then cryopreserved in liquid nitrogen vapor phase. Purity and quantity of every magnetically sorted T cell population were checked by analytical flow cytometry. Each sorted fraction had its genomic DNA isolated and then quantified by UV absorbance on a Nanodrop 2000c. This clone was detected a few times. Its antigen has not been determined. Base qualities are not provided; no much larger clone lies one nucleotide away. Results and caveats for the whole study, not just this receptor: When a few donors were compared, the shared fraction of clonotypes was roughly 4.8% for naive CD4, 3.5% for naive CD8, more than 2% for memory CD4, and 0.3% to 0.5% for memory CD8. Pairwise subsampling led to the expectation that sequencing depth would affect the degree of clonotype sharing among donors. Even with the large sequencing depth, rarefaction of the sorted-subset datasets indicated that sequencing was incomplete. Because the study included a small number of donors, the genetic and exposure-history diversity represented was limited. Compared with non-shared clonotypes, the clonotypes found in all four sorted-subset donors had higher generation probabilities. Larger estimated clonotype richness was generally found for naive subsets than for memory subsets. Sampling was restricted to blood, and TCR repertoires in tissue are likely to differ from TCR repertoires in blood.

The junction shows trimming of 0 bases on V and 11 bases on J, plus 7 bases between the germline ends. The CDR3 covers 11 residues, taking in both the cysteine and the phenylalanine. The sequence is cut down to CDR3 DNA, 33 bases in frame from base 1. The germline V gene specifies MDHEN as CDR1 and SYDVKM as CDR2. Using the deep immunoSEQ assay, multiplex PCR amplified TCR CDR3 regions from genomic DNA. Extracted genomic DNA from each cell subset was distributed evenly across all wells of several immunoSEQ 96-well plates, and each plate was treated as a replicate. For sorted subsets, each replicate PCR was loaded with approximately 0.2 ug genomic DNA, equivalent to approximately 33,000 T cell genomes. The purified libraries were quantified using a Qubit 3.0 fluorometer, sized with a Bioanalyzer 2100, and then quantified again using the KAPA Library Quantification kit. Each immunoSEQ 96-well plate was sequenced on its own single-read 150-cycle Illumina NextSeq 550 flow cell. The authors' pipeline ran thus. The immunoSEQ output contained only junctional sequences without quality scores, so filtering could not match that applied to full-length reads. To assign V/J genes and CDR3, sequences were annotated using PyIR, a Python wrapper for IgBLAST v1.9, with IMGT germline references. Any read was removed if the V/J assignment was weak (E-value above 1e-6), the CDR3 was missing, or the read contained stop codons, out-of-frame junctions, or ambiguous translated residues. V3J clonotypes were defined as sequences sharing the same inferred V gene, J gene, and CDR3 amino acid sequence. The percentage overlap between two repertoires was calculated by dividing the number of shared unique clonotypes by the size of the smaller repertoire. Repertoire richness was assessed with RTK rarefaction, the Chao1 estimator, and Recon v2.1 estimates of unobserved clonotypes. For all TCRbeta clonotypes obtained by the gDNA method from a few donors, generation probabilities were computed with OLGA. TCRdb stores this immuneACCESS table with in-frame sequences only. Part of the clones is absent; in the studies checked, under half of the shortfall reflects unresolved V genes, and no reason is known for the rest. V and J calls and clone size follow that table, whereas D and trimming were derived from the DNA. The sample table holds about 1.9 million clones, of which about 94% were seen once. Together, the top ten hold about 1.7% of the sample.

The rearranged segments are TRBV28 and TRBJ1-1; a confident D gene designation cannot be given. The sequence was collected from a man younger than 35 in good health. Some clones in this sample may be carry-over from other donors' samples. The sequenced sample was naive CD8+ T cells from PBMCs. Sample cell subset or site, as interpreted from the label and publication: CD45RA+CCR7+. The DNA is TGTGCCAGCAGTTTATGGGCGACGGCTTTCTTT. The translation is CASSLWATAFF. The full variable domain, completed from the reference TRBV28 and TRBJ1-1 proteins outside the CDR3, reads DVKVTQSSRYLVKRTGEKVFLECVQDMDHENMFWYRQDPGLGLRLIYFSYDVKMKEKGDIPEGYSVSREKKERFSLILESASTNQTSMYLCASSLWATAFFGQGTRLTVV.